This T cell receptor beta chain was profiled in a study of T cell responses to AZD1222 COVID-19 vaccine. In regard to this clone: The antigen is not known.

Clones were read by immunoSEQ multiplex PCR, and TCRdb kept only the in-frame ones, dropping some. The top ten clones hold approximately 3.7% of a sample with about 200,000 clones, approximately 91% of them seen once. Study-level findings and limits: In a largely white British group with more females than males, clonal diversity was possibly underestimated.

Second-dose intervals near 4 or 12 weeks were combined. This clonotype originated in an adult who received the AZD1222 COVID-19 vaccine. Source: peripheral blood, taken 28 days after the second AZD1222 dose.

CDR3 loop: CASSLMTAYGYTF. In DNA, the CDR3 is TGTGCCAGCAGCTTAATGACCGCCTATGGCTACACCTTC. The rearrangement links TRBV7-2 to TRBJ1-2, with no clear D. CDR1 is SGHTA and CDR2 is FQGNSA in the germline V gene. The V and J ends lost 2 bases and 4 bases respectively, with 8 bases between them. This CDR3 is built from 13 residues.